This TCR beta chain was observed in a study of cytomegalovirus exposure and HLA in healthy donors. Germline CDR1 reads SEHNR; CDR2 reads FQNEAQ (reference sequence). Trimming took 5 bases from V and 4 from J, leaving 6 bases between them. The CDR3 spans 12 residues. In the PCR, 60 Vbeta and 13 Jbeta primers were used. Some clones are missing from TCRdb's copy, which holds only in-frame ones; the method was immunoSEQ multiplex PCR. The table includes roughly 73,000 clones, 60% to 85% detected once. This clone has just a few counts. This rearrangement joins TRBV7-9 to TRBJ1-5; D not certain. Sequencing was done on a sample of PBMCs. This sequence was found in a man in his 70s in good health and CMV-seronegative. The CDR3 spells CASSQLNQPQHF. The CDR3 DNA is TGTGCCAGCAGCCAGTTGAATCAGCCCCAGCATTTT.